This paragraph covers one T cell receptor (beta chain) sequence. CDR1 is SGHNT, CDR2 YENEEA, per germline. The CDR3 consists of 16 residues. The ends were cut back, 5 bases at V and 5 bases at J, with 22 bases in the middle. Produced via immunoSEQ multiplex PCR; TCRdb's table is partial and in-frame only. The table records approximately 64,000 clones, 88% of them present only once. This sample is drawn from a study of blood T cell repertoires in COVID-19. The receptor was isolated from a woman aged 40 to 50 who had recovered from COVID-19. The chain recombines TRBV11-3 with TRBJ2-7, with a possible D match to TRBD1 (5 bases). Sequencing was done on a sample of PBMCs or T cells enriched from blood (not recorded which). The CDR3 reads CASSDELGQGVDEQYF. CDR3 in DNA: TGTGCCAGCAGCGACGAGTTGGGGCAGGGCGTCGACGAGCAGTACTTC.